The 10 T cell receptor beta chains below were found in one sample sequenced in a study of neurological immune-mediated disorders. TCRdb used MiXCR to reprocess the 5' RACE reads, holding one entry per CDR3 protein. Seen here are 25,000 or so distinct CDR3 sequences, roughly 12% observed once, and the top ten hold approximately 8%. Sequenced material: PBMCs. Every receptor here comes from a man in his fifties or sixties in good health.

This clonotype was counted at least ten times. The rearrangement links TRBV7-2 to TRBJ1-1; the D is unclear. Germline assignment: CDR1 SGHTA and CDR2 FQGNSA. There are 12 residues in the CDR3. V was trimmed by 2 bases and J by 0 bases, leaving 1 base between them. The CDR3 spells CASSLLNTEAFF. The CDR3 region has the DNA TGTGCCAGCAGCTTATTGAACACTGAAGCTTTCTTT.

This clonotype was observed at least ten times. The gene calls are TRBV28 and TRBJ2-1; TRBD2 agrees at 10 bases. Trimming took 6 bases from V and 4 from J; bases not matched to a gene: 6. This CDR3 is 15 amino acids long. Germline loops: CDR1 MDHEN, CDR2 SYDVKM. CDR3 in DNA: TGTGCCAGCAGGGAAGCGGGAGGGTCGTACAATGAGCAGTTCTTC. This sequence encodes CASREAGGSYNEQFF.

This clonotype was counted many times. The V and J genes are TRBV12-3 or TRBV12-4 and TRBJ2-7, with 7 bases aligning to TRBD2. V lost 4 bases and J lost 4; bases outside the gene matches: 4. The CDR3 has 13 residues. DNA of the CDR3: TGTGCCAGCAGTTCCGGACTAGTTTACGAGCAGTACTTC. This translates into CASSSGLVYEQYF.

This clonotype was detected ten times or more. The chain joins TRBV6-5 to TRBJ2-4; 9 nucleotides line up with TRBD1. The CDR3 sequence is 19 residues long. Germline V gives CDR1 MNHEY, CDR2 SVGAGI. V gave up 5 bases and J gave up 0 bases; unmatched junction bases: 14. The CDR3 region has the DNA TGTGCCAGCAGTGTAGCCGGGACAGGGTCAAAACTAGCCAAAAACATTCAGTACTTC. As protein: CASSVAGTGSKLAKNIQYF.

In this sample, this clonotype turned up a few times. The chain joins TRBV7-6 to TRBJ2-5, with TRBD1 matching over 9 bases. There are 18 residues in the CDR3. V was pared by 4 bases and J by 5 bases, with 17 bases of the junction left unmatched. The V gene's germline CDR1 is SGHVS and CDR2 FNYEAQ. The CDR3 nucleotides read TGTGCCAGCAGCTACGTCCCGGGACAGGGAGGGATGGCGGAGACCCAGTACTTC. Protein product: CASSYVPGQGGMAETQYF.

This clonotype has a single count. The rearrangement joins TRBV3-1 to TRBJ2-3; D call uncertain. Trimming removed 3 bases from V and 2 bases from J, with 9 bases in between. The CDR3 sequence is 14 residues long. The germline gives CDR1 LGHDT, CDR2 YNNKEL (reference sequence). The CDR3 DNA is TGTGCCAGCAGCCAGCGGCGGTACACAGATACGCAGTATTTT. It encodes CASSQRRYTDTQYF.

At least ten counts were recorded for this clonotype. The chain couples TRBV20-1 to TRBJ2-3; TRBD2 is a possible D gene (5 bases). Trimming took 0 bases from V and 4 from J, leaving 11 bases between them. The CDR3 has 14 amino acids. CDR1 is DFQATT and CDR2 is SNEGSKA in the germline V gene (reference sequence). CDR3 DNA: TGCAGTGCTAGAGAAAGCGAGGGTTCAGATACGCAGTATTTT. It yields the protein CSARESEGSDTQYF.

The rearrangement links TRBV7-2 to TRBJ1-4, with unresolved D. Germline V lookup: CDR1 SGHTA, CDR2 FQGNSA. CDR3 length: 14 residues. Trimming removed 9 bases at V and 8 bases at J, with 19 bases between. The CDR3: CASSPILASEKLFF. DNA of the CDR3: TGTGCCAGTAGCCCGATTCTGGCCAGCGAAAAACTGTTTTTT.

This clonotype has at least ten counts. J is TRBJ2-7 and V is TRBV20-1; D call uncertain. This CDR3 has 13 amino acids. Per the germline V gene, CDR1 is DFQATT and CDR2 is SNEGSKA (reference sequence). Trimming removed 1 base at V and 0 bases at J, with 7 bases between. CDR3 loop: CSARASVSYEQYF. In nucleotides, the CDR3 is TGCAGTGCTAGAGCATCGGTCTCCTACGAGCAGTACTTC.

V and J are TRBV30 and TRBJ2-3, with a weak D call TRBD1 (5 bases). V was clipped by 1 base and J by 4 bases, with 9 bases between them. The germline CDR1 and CDR2 sequences are GTSNPN and SVGIG (reference sequence). The CDR3 is made up of 13 amino acids. In DNA form, the CDR3 reads TGTGCCTGGAGTGAAGGGGATGCAGATACGCAGTATTTT. This encodes CAWSEGDADTQYF.